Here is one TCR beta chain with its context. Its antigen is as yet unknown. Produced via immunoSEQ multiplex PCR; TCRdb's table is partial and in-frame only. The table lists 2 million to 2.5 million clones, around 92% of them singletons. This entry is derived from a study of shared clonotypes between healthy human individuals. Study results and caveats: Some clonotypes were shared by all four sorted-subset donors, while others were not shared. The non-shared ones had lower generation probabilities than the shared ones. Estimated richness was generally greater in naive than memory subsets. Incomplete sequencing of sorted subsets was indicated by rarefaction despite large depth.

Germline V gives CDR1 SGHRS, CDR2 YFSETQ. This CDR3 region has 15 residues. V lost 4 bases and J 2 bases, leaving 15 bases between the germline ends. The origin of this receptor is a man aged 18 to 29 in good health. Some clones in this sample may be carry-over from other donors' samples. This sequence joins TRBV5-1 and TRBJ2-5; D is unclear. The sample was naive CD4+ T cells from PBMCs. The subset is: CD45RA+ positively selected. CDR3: CASSQTPVGQETQYF. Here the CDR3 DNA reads TGCGCCAGCAGCCAGACCCCCGTGGGGCAAGAGACCCAGTACTTC.